One sample yielded the 28 T cell receptor beta chains listed below, sequenced in a study of blood T cell repertoires in COVID-19. This table comes from immunoSEQ multiplex PCR, and its TCRdb copy is limited to in-frame clones, with some not included. Of tens of thousands of clones in the sample, around nine tenths are singletons; the top ten hold around 2%. The sample consisted of peripheral blood. The source of these receptors is a woman aged 60-75 years with acute or convalescent COVID-19.

The V gene is TRBV9, the J gene TRBJ2-2, with D unclear. The CDR3 covers 13 residues. Germline values: CDR1 SGDLS, CDR2 YYNGEE. The V end lost 6 bases, the J end lost 3 bases, and 9 bases lay between the germline ends. CDR3 in amino acids: CASKGGDTGELFF. The CDR3 region has the DNA TGTGCCAGCAAAGGCGGCGACACCGGGGAGCTGTTTTTT.

This sequence joins TRBV2 and TRBJ2-2; 10 nucleotides agree with TRBD1. V was clipped by 4 bases and J by 4 bases; unmatched bases: 3. There are 15 residues in the CDR3. Germline CDR1 reads SNHLY; CDR2 reads FYNNEI. Here the CDR3 DNA reads TGTGCCAGCAGTGGACAGGGGGCGGGCACCGGGGAGCTGTTTTTT. Its protein is CASSGQGAGTGELFF. Full variable domain (missing parts from reference TRBV2 and TRBJ2-2): EPEVTQTPSHQVTQMGQEVILRCVPISNHLYFYWYRQILGQKVEFLVSFYNNEISEKSEIFDDQFSVERPDGSNFTLKIRSTKLEDSAMYFCASSGQGAGTGELFFGEGSRLTVL.

This clone was detected only once. This chain links TRBV7-9 with TRBJ2-7; D possibly corresponds to TRBD1 (5 bases). This CDR3 has 14 residues. Germline values: CDR1 SEHNR, CDR2 FQNEAQ (reference sequence). The V end lost 1 base, the J end lost 5 bases, and 12 bases lay between the germline ends. In nucleotides, the CDR3 is TGTGCCAGCAGCTTAGACAGGCCTTGGGACGAGCAGTACTTC. It translates to CASSLDRPWDEQYF.

In this sample, this clone turned up once. V and J are TRBV18 and TRBJ1-1; D may be TRBD1 (6 bases). The CDR3 contains 14 residues. With 3 bases removed from V and 1 base from J, the gap between germline ends came to 9 bases. CDR1 and CDR2 (germline): KGHSH, LQKENI. The CDR3 sequence: CASSPNRENTEAFF. The CDR3, as DNA: TGTGCCAGCTCACCTAACAGGGAGAACACTGAAGCTTTCTTT.

The sample holds one count of this clone. V and J are TRBV28 and TRBJ1-2; D gene ambiguous. The length of the CDR3 is 15 residues. The germline gives CDR1 MDHEN, CDR2 SYDVKM. Trimming stripped 4 bases from V and 5 bases from J, with 17 bases between. CDR3 bases: TGTGCCAGCAGTTCCGGCGGAGAGGGTTGGTATGGCTACACCTTC. Protein: CASSSGGEGWYGYTF.

The chain couples TRBV28 to TRBJ1-1, with TRBD1 as a possible D gene (5 bases). The CDR3 totals 15 residues. The V gene lost 2 bases and the J gene lost 5 bases, with 15 bases spanning the gap. Germline assignment: CDR1 MDHEN and CDR2 SYDVKM. CDR3 residues: CASSLNGGLGTEAFF. The CDR3 coding sequence is TGTGCCAGCAGTTTAAACGGGGGGTTGGGTACTGAAGCTTTCTTT.

The chain uses TRBV5-1 and TRBJ2-7; 13 bases are a match to TRBD2. Germline CDR1 is SGHRS and CDR2 is YFSETQ. The CDR3 length is 15 residues. Trimming cost V 6 bases and J 5 bases; bases outside gene matches: 8. CDR3 in DNA: TGCGCCAGCAAGGGACTAGCGGGACACCTTGACGAGCAGTACTTC. Amino acid sequence: CASKGLAGHLDEQYF.

The V gene is TRBV4-3, the J gene TRBJ1-3; no definite D call. Germline-derived CDR1 and CDR2 are LGHNA and YSLEER. The CDR3 runs to 18 residues. Trimming left V 4 bases short and J 0 bases short, with 19 bases between. For the CDR3, the DNA is TGCGCCAGCAGCCGCAACGAGGTGGTAACCTTCTCTGGAAACACCATATATTTT. Its protein product is CASSRNEVVTFSGNTIYF.

The gene calls are TRBV5-6 and TRBJ1-3, with 7 nucleotides matching TRBD1. The CDR3 has 15 residues. Germline V lookup: CDR1 SGHDT, CDR2 YYEEEE. V gave up 0 bases and J gave up 3 bases; unmatched junction bases: 3. The DNA for the CDR3 is TGTGCCAGCAGCTTGGAATGGGACAGTGGAAACACCATATATTTT. It is translated as CASSLEWDSGNTIYF.

The chain carries TRBV4-3 and TRBJ2-2, with D possibly matching TRBD2 (6 bases). The germline V gene has CDR1 LGHNA and CDR2 YSLEER. The V end was cut by 0 bases, the J end by 5 bases, with 16 bases between. This CDR3 contains 17 residues. CDR3 sequence reads: CASSQDFGAAGTGELFF. CDR3 DNA sequence: TGCGCCAGCAGCCAAGATTTCGGGGCCGCGGGGACCGGGGAGCTGTTTTTT.

This rearrangement joins TRBV28 to TRBJ1-1, with D perhaps TRBD1 (6 bases). Germline loops: CDR1 MDHEN, CDR2 SYDVKM. This CDR3 is 14 amino acids long. The V end lost 5 bases, the J end lost 6 bases, and 16 bases lay between the germline ends. The chain's CDR3 is CASSTLWGRAEAFF. The CDR3 DNA reads TGTGCCAGCAGTACCCTGTGGGGGCGTGCTGAAGCTTTCTTT.

V gene TRBV12-3 or TRBV12-4 combines with J gene TRBJ2-7; unclear D gene. Trimming shortened V by 5 bases and J by 3 bases, and 8 bases separated the two germline ends. The CDR3 covers 12 residues. The CDR3: CASSIGLYEQYF. DNA of the CDR3: TGTGCCAGCAGTATAGGGCTCTACGAGCAGTACTTC.

The chain uses TRBV6-5 and TRBJ2-7, with 8 bases matching TRBD2. Trimming at V came to 9 bases and at J to 4 bases, leaving 11 bases not matched to a gene. The CDR3 length is 14 residues. The germline CDR1 and CDR2 sequences are MNHEY and SVGAGI. The CDR3 sequence: CASRRGDVNYEQYF. The CDR3, as DNA: TGTGCCAGTCGGCGGGGGGACGTAAATTACGAGCAGTACTTC.

The V call is TRBV27, the J call TRBJ2-2, with D maybe TRBD2 (6 bases). In germline, CDR1 is MNHEY, CDR2 SMNVEV (reference sequence). V lost 5 bases to trimming and J lost 6 bases, with 25 bases between them. The CDR3 contains 18 residues. The CDR3 sequence is CASSPFQLASNIAGELFF. The CDR3 bases are TGTGCCAGCAGTCCTTTTCAACTAGCTTCTAATATTGCCGGGGAGCTGTTTTTT.

This clone was counted a single time. The V and J genes are TRBV19 and TRBJ1-5; perhaps TRBD1 as D (6 bases). Trimming took off 7 bases at V and 7 bases at J, with 17 bases between the two ends. The CDR3 spans 14 residues. Per the germline V gene, CDR1 is LNHDA and CDR2 is SQIVND (reference sequence). The CDR3: CASTTGRAEQPQHF. In nucleotides, the CDR3 is TGTGCCAGTACCACAGGGAGGGCTGAACAGCCCCAGCATTTT.

The V call is TRBV5-5, the J call TRBJ1-1, with D perhaps matching TRBD1 (5 bases). V lost 5 bases, J lost 0 bases, and 8 bases lay in between. Germline lookup yields CDR1 SGHKS and CDR2 YYEKEE (reference sequence). This CDR3 spans 13 amino acids. CDR3: CASRGHMNTEAFF. The CDR3 DNA follows: TGTGCCAGCAGAGGACATATGAACACTGAAGCTTTCTTT.

The chain combines TRBV18 with TRBJ1-1; D possibly corresponds to TRBD1 (6 bases). This CDR3 spans 16 amino acids. CDR1 is KGHSH, CDR2 LQKENI, per germline. Trimming took 3 bases from V and 1 from J, leaving 15 bases between them. The CDR3 DNA reads TGTGCCAGCTCACCCTTCGAGGCAGGGGAGAACACTGAAGCTTTCTTT. This translates into CASSPFEAGENTEAFF.

The chain carries TRBV9 and TRBJ2-5; 13 bases align to TRBD2. V shed 4 bases and J 5 bases; nucleotides not matched to a gene: 17. CDR3 length: 19 amino acids. Germline V CDR1 and CDR2: SGDLS, YYNGEE. CDR3 sequence reads: CASSPTGTSGIGSIETQYF. CDR3 nucleotides: TGTGCCAGCAGCCCAACAGGGACTAGCGGGATTGGCAGCATTGAGACCCAGTACTTC.

The V gene is TRBV21-1, the J gene TRBJ2-7; no check of the table's D call, TRBD1, against the DNA was made. TRBV21-1 is reported as a pseudogene. This CDR3 contains 15 residues. CDR3 in DNA: TGTGCCAGCAGCAAAGGGTCCAGGGCCCTATTGGAGCAGTACTTC. It codes for CASSKGSRALLEQYF.

This clone was detected only a few times. The chain has TRBV25-1 and TRBJ1-2; no clear D. There are 14 residues in the CDR3. Between the trimmed V and J ends, which lost 3 bases and 4 bases, there was a span of 12 bases. Germline CDR1 is MGHDK and CDR2 is SYGVNS. The CDR3 DNA follows: TGTGCCAGCAGTGACCTGCTTGAGGTCTATGGCTACACCTTC. Encoded protein: CASSDLLEVYGYTF.

The chain links TRBV4-1 to TRBJ2-7; D is unresolved. Trimming stripped 1 base from V and 1 base from J, with 8 bases between. CDR3 length equals 14 residues. Germline lookup yields CDR1 MGHRA and CDR2 YSYEKL. CDR3 nucleotide sequence: TGCGCCAGCAGCCAAGGTCCAGTTTCCTACGAGCAGTACTTC. It codes for CASSQGPVSYEQYF.

In the case of this clone: This sample includes further DNA sequences coding for the same CDR3. This chain connects TRBV20-1 to TRBJ1-3; D call uncertain. Germline V lookup: CDR1 DFQATT, CDR2 SNEGSKA (reference sequence). This CDR3 region has 11 residues. V lost 3 bases and J lost 8, with 8 bases in between. The CDR3 loop is CSARVLDTIYF. The CDR3 DNA follows: TGCAGTGCTAGGGTTTTAGACACCATATATTTT.

The chain recombines TRBV3-1 (or the pseudogene TRBV3-2) with TRBJ1-5; D not resolved. The CDR3 runs to 14 residues. CDR1 is LGHDT and CDR2 is YNNKEL in the germline V gene (reference sequence). Deletions cut 0 bases from V and 6 bases from J, with 9 bases between. In nucleotides, the CDR3 is TGTGCCAGCAGCCAAGATGGGGAGGGTCAGCCCCAGCATTTT. Translated: CASSQDGEGQPQHF.

This chain connects TRBV23-1 to TRBJ2-7, with D possibly TRBD1 on 5 matching bases. TRBV23-1 is noted as an ORF with a role that remains uncertain. The CDR3 is made up of 15 amino acids. The V gene lost 0 bases and the J gene lost 3 bases, with 12 bases spanning the gap. The CDR3 nucleotides read TGCGCCAGCAGTCAATCATTAGGGGTCGTCTACGAGCAGTACTTC. Protein sequence: CASSQSLGVVYEQYF.

The rearrangement uses TRBV6-2 or TRBV6-3 and TRBJ2-7; a weak D match, TRBD1 (5 bases). Germline V gene data show CDR1 as MNHEY and CDR2 as SVGEGT. Trimming pared 0 bases from V and 6 bases from J, leaving 9 bases between. The CDR3 has 13 amino acids. The CDR3 nucleotides read TGTGCCAGCAGTTACTCTCAGGGCGGCGAGCAGTACTTC. Amino acid sequence: CASSYSQGGEQYF.

The chain employs TRBV5-1 and TRBJ1-6; possibly TRBD1 for D (6 bases). CDR3 length equals 16 residues. CDR1 and CDR2 (germline): SGHRS, YFSETQ. V shed 3 bases and J shed 7 bases, with 17 bases lying between them. The chain's CDR3 is CASSWELTGTNSPLHF. CDR3 coding DNA: TGCGCCAGCAGCTGGGAGCTTACAGGGACAAATTCACCCCTCCACTTT.

The chain recombines TRBV6-5 with TRBJ1-2; the match to TRBD1 covers 8 bases. The ends lost 5 bases at V and 7 bases at J; junction bases unmatched: 6. Germline loops: CDR1 MNHEY, CDR2 SVGAGI. The CDR3 length is 13 residues. The CDR3 is CASSPQGAGGYTF. CDR3 coding DNA: TGTGCCAGCAGTCCCCAGGGGGCCGGTGGCTACACCTTC.

The chain uses TRBV29-1 and TRBJ2-7; TRBD2 aligns across 10 bases. The V and J ends lost 7 bases and 2 bases, in that order; junction bases with no gene match: 8. CDR3 length: 14 residues. CDR1 is SQVTM, CDR2 ANQGSEA, per germline. This CDR3 is CSAARTSGAYEQYF. The CDR3 coding sequence is TGCAGCGCTGCGAGGACTAGCGGAGCCTACGAGCAGTACTTC.